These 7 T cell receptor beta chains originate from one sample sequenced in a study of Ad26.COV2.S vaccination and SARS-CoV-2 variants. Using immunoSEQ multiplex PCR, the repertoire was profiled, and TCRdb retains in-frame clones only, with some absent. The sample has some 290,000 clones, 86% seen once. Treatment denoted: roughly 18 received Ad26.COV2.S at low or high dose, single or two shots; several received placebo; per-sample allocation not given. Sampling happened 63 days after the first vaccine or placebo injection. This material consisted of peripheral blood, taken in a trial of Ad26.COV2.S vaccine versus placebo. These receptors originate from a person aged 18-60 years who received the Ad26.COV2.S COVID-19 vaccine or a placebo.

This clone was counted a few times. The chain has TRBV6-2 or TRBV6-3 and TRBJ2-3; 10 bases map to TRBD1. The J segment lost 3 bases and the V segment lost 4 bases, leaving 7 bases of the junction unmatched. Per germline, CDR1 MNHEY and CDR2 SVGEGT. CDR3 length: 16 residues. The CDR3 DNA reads TGTGCCAGCAGTTCCATAAGACAGGGGGCAACAGATACGCAGTATTTT. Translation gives CASSSIRQGATDTQYF.

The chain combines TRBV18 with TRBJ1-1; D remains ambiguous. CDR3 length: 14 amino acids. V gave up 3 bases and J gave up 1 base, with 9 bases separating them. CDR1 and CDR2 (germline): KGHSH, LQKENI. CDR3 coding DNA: TGTGCCAGCTCACCGTGGGCCCCGAACACTGAAGCTTTCTTT. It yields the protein CASSPWAPNTEAFF.

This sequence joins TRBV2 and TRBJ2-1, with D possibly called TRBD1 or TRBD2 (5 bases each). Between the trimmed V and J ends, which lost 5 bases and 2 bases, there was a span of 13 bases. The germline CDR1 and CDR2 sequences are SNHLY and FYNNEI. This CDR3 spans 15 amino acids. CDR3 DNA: TGTGCCAGCAGTAATCCGGGACGCACCTACAATGAGCAGTTCTTC. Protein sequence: CASSNPGRTYNEQFF.

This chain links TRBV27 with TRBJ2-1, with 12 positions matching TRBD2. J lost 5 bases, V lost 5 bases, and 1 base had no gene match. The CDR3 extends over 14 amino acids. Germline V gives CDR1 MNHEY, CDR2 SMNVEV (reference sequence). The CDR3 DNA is TGTGCCAGCAGTCTAGCGGGGGGGCACAATGAGCAGTTCTTC. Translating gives CASSLAGGHNEQFF.

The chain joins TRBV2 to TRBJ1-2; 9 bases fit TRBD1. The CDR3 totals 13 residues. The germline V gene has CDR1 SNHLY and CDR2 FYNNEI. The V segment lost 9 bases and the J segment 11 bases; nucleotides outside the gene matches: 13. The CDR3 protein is CASTTGTGQVYTF. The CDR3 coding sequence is TGTGCCAGTACTACCGGGACAGGGCAGGTATACACCTTC. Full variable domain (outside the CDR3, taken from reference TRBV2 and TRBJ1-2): EPEVTQTPSHQVTQMGQEVILRCVPISNHLYFYWYRQILGQKVEFLVSFYNNEISEKSEIFDDQFSVERPDGSNFTLKIRSTKLEDSAMYFCASTTGTGQVYTFGSGTRLTVV.

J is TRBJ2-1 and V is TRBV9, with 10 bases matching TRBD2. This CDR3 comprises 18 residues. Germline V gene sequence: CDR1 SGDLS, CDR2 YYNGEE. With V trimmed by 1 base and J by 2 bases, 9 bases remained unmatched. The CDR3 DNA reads TGTGCCAGCAGCGTAACAAAAGGGACTAGCGTTACCTACAATGAGCAGTTCTTC. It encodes CASSVTKGTSVTYNEQFF. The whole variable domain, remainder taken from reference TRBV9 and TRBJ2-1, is DSGVTQTPKHLITATGQRVTLRCSPRSGDLSVYWYQQSLDQGLQFLIQYYNGEERAKGNILERFSAQQFPDLHSELNLSSLELGDSALYFCASSVTKGTSVTYNEQFFGPGTRLTVL.

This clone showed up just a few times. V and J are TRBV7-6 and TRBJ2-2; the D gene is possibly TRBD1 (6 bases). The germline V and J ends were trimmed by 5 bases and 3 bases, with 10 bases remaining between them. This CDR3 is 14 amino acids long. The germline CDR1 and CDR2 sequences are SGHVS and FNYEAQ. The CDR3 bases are TGTGCCAGCAGCGTACAGGGATACACCGGGGAGCTGTTTTTT. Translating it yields CASSVQGYTGELFF.